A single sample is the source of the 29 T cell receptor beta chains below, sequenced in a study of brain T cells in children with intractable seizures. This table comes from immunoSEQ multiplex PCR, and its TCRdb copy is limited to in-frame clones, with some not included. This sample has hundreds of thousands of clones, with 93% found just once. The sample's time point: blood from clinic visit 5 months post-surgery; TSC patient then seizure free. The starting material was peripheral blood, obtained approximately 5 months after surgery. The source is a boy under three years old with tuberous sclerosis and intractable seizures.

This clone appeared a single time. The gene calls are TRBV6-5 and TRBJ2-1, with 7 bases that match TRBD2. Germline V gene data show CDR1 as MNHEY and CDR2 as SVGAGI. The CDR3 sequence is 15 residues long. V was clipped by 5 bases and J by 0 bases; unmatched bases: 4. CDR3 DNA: TGTGCCAGCAGTAGCGGGGTGAGCTCCTACAATGAGCAGTTCTTC. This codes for CASSSGVSSYNEQFF.

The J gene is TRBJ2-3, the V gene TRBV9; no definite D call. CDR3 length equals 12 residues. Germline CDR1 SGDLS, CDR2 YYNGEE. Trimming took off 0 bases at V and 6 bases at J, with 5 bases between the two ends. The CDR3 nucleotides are TGTGCCAGCAGCGTAGCAAGGGATACGCAGTATTTT. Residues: CASSVARDTQYF.

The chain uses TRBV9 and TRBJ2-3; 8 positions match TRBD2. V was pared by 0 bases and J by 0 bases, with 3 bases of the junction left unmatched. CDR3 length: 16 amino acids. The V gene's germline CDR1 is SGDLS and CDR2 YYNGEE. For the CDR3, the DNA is TGTGCCAGCAGCGTAGTAGCGGGACGTAGCACAGATACGCAGTATTTT. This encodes CASSVVAGRSTDTQYF.

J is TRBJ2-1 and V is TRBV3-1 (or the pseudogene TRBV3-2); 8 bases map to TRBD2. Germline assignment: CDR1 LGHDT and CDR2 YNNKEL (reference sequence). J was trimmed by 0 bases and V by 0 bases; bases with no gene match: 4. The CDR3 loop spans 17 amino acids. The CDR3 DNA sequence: TGTGCCAGCAGCCAAGATATCAGCGGGGGCTCCTACAATGAGCAGTTCTTC. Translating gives CASSQDISGGSYNEQFF.

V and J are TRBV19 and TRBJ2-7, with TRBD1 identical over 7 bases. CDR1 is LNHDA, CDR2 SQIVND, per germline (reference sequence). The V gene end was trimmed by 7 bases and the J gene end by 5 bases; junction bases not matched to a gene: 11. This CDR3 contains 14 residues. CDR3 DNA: TGTGCCAGTAATCCGGGACAGTCTTTCCACGAGCAGTACTTC. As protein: CASNPGQSFHEQYF.

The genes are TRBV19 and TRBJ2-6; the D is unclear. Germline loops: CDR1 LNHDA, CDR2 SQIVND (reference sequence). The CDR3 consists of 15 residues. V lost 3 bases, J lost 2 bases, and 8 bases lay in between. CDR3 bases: TGTGCCAGTAGTATGAAGGATACTGGGGCCAACGTCCTGACTTTC. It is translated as CASSMKDTGANVLTF.

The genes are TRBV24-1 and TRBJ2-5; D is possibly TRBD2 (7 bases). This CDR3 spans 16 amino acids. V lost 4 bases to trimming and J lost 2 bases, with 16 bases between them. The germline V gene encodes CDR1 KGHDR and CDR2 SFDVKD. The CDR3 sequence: CATSEPSRGGQETQYF. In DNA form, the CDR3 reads TGTGCCACCAGTGAGCCCTCTAGGGGGGGTCAAGAGACCCAGTACTTC.

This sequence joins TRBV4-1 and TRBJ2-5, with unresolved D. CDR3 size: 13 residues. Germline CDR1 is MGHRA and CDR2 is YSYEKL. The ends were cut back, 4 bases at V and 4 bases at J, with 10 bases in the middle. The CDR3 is CASSPLPLETQYF. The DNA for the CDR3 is TGCGCCAGCAGCCCCCTACCTCTAGAGACCCAGTACTTC.

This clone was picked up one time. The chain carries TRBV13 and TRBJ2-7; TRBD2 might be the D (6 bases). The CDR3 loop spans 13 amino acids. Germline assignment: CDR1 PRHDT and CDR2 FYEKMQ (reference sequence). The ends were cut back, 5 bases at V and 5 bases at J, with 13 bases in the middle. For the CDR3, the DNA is TGTGCCAGCAGCCCGGGGGTAGGGGACGAGCAGTACTTC. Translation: CASSPGVGDEQYF. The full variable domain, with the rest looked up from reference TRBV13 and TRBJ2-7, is AAGVIQSPRHLIKEKRETATLKCYPIPRHDTVYWYQQGPGQDPQFLISFYEKMQSDKGSIPDRFSAQQFSDYHSELNMSSLELGDSALYFCASSPGVGDEQYFGPGTRLTVT.

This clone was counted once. CDR3 DNA sequence: TGTGCTGCGGGGACAGGGCGGTCAGATACGCAGTATTTT. This sequence encodes CAAGTGRSDTQYF. The gene calls are TRBV19 and TRBJ2-3; 9 bases match TRBD1. The CDR3 length is 13 residues. Germline V gene sequence: CDR1 LNHDA, CDR2 SQIVND (reference sequence). Together with reference TRBV19 and TRBJ2-3, the CDR3 gives the full variable domain: DGGITQSPKYLFRKEGQNVTLSCEQNLNHDAMYWYRQDPGQGLRLIYYSQIVNDFQKGDIAEGYSVSREKKESFPLTVTSAQKNPTAFYLCAAGTGRSDTQYFGPGTRLTVL.

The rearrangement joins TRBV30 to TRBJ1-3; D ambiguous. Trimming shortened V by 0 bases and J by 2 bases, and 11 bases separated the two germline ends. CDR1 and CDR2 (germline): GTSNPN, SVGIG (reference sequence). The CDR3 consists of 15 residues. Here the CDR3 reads CAWSVRREPGNTIYF. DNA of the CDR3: TGTGCCTGGAGTGTAAGGAGGGAGCCTGGAAACACCATATATTTT.

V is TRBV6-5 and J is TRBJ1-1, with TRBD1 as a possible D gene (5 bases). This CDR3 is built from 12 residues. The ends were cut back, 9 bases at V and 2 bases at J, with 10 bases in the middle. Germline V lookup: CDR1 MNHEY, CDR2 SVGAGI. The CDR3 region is CASCRDNTEAFF. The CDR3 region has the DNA TGTGCCAGTTGCAGGGATAACACTGAAGCTTTCTTT.

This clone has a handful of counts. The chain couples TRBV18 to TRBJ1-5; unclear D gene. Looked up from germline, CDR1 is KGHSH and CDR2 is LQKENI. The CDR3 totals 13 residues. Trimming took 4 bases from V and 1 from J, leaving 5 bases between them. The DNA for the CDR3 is TGTGCCAGCTCACAGGGAAGCAATCAGCCCCAGCATTTT. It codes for CASSQGSNQPQHF.

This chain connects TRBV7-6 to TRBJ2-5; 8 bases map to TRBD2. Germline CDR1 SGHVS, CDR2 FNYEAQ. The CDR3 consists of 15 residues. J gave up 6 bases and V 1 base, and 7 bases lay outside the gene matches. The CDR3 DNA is TGTGCCAGCAGCTTAGTAGCGGGGACTCCGAAGACCCAGTACTTC. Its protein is CASSLVAGTPKTQYF.

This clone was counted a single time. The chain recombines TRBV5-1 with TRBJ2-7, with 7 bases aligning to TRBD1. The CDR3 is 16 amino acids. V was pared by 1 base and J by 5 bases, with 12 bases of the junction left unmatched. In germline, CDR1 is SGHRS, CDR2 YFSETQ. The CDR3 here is CASSLSGPGQSHEQYF. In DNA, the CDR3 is TGCGCCAGCAGCTTGTCGGGACCGGGACAGTCTCACGAGCAGTACTTC.

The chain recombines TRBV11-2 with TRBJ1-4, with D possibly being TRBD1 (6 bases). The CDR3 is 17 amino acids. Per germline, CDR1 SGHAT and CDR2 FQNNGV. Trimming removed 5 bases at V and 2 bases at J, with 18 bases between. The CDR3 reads CASSMGTGTGTNEKLFF. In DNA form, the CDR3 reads TGTGCCAGCAGCATGGGAACAGGGACGGGCACTAATGAAAAACTGTTTTTT.

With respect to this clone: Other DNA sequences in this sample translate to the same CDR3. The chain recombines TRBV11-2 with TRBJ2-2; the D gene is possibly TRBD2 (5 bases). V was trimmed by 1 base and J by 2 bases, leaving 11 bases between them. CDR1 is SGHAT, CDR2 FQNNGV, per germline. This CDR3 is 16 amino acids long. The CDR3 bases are TGTGCCAGCAGCTTAGGGAGGTATTCAAACACCGGGGAGCTGTTTTTT. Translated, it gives CASSLGRYSNTGELFF.

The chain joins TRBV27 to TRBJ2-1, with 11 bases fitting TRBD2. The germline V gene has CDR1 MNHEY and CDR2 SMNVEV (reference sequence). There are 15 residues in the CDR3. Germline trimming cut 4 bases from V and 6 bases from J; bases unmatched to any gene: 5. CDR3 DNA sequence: TGTGCCAGCAGTTCGTTAGCGGGAGGGCCCAATGAGCAGTTCTTC. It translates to CASSSLAGGPNEQFF.

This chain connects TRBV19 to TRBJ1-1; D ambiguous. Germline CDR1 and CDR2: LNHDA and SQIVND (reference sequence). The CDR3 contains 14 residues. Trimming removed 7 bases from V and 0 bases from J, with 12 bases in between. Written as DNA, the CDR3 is TGTGCCAGTACTGGCGGCGTCATGAACACTGAAGCTTTCTTT. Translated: CASTGGVMNTEAFF.

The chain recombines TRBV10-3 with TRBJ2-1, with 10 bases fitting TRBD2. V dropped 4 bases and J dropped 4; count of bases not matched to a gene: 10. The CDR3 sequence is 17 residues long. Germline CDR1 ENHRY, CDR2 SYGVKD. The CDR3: CAISVQREGLVYNEQFF. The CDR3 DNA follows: TGTGCCATCAGTGTGCAGCGGGAGGGCCTAGTGTACAATGAGCAGTTCTTC.

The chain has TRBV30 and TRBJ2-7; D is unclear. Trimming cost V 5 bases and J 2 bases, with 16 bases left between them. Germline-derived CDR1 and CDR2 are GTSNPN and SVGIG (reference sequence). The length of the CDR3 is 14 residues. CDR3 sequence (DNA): TGTGCCTGGGAGGACGGAACAGAGACCTACGAGCAGTACTTC. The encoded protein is CAWEDGTETYEQYF.

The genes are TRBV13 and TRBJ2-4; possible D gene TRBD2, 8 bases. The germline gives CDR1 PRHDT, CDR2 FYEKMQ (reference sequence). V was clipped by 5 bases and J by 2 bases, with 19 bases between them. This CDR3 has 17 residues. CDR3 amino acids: CASSPTGGGETKNIQYF. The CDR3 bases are TGTGCCAGCAGCCCTACGGGAGGGGGCGAGACCAAAAACATTCAGTACTTC.

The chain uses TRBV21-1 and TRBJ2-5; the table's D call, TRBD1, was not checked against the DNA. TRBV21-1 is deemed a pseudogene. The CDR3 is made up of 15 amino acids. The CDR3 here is CASSAPGQGSETQYF. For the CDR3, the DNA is TGTGCCAGCAGCGCCCCGGGACAGGGAAGCGAGACCCAGTACTTC.

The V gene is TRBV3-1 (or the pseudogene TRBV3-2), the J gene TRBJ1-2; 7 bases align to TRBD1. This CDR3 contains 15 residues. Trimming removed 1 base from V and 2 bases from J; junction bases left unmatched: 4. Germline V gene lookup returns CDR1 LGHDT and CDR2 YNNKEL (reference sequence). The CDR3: CASSQVGDRNYGYTF. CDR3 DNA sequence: TGTGCCAGCAGCCAAGTCGGGGACAGAAACTATGGCTACACCTTC.

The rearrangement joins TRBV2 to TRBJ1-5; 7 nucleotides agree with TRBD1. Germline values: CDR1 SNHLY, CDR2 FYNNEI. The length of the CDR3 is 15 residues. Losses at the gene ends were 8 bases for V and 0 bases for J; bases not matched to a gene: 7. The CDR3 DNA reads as TGTGCCAGCGGGGGGGACAGTAATAGCAATCAGCCCCAGCATTTT. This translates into CASGGDSNSNQPQHF.

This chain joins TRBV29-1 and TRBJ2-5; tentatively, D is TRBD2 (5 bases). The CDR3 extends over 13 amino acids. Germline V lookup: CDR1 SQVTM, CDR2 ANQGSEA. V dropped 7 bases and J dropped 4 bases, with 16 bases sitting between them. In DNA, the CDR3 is TGCAGCGCTCGCGGCCGGGGTGGAGAGACCCAGTACTTC. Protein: CSARGRGGETQYF.

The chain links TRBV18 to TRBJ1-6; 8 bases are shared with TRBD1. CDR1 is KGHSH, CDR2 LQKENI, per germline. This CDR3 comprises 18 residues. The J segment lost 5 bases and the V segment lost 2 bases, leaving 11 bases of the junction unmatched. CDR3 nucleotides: TGTGCCAGCTCACCAACCCTAGGACAGGGTCAAAATAATTCACCCCTCCACTTT. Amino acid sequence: CASSPTLGQGQNNSPLHF.

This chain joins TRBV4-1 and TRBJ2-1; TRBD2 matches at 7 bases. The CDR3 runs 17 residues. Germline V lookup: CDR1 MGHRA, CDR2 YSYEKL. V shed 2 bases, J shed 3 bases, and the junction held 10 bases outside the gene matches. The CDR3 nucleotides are TGCGCCAGCAGCCAATCCACTAGCGCGGGCCTCTACAATGAGCAGTTCTTC. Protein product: CASSQSTSAGLYNEQFF.

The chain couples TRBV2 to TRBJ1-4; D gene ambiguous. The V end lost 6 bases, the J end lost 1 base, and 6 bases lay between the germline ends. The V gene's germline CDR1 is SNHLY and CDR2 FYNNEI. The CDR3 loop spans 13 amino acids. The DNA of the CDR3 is TGTGCCAGCAGGGCGAGAACTAATGAAAAACTGTTTTTT. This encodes CASRARTNEKLFF.